Shown below are 24 T cell receptor beta chains from a single sample sequenced in a study of T cell changes during pregnancy in multiple sclerosis. Some clones are missing from TCRdb's copy, which holds only in-frame ones; the method was immunoSEQ multiplex PCR. The sample carries about 21,000 clones, about 85% recorded once. The material was CD8+ T cells from peripheral blood mononuclear cells, obtained after pregnancy. Receptors were obtained from a female donor in good health, enrolled as a control in a pregnancy study.

The chain links TRBV2 to TRBJ2-2; D is possibly TRBD2 (5 bases). The ends were cut back, 9 bases at V and 5 bases at J, with 16 bases in the middle. This CDR3 is built from 14 residues. From germline, CDR1 is SNHLY and CDR2 FYNNEI. CDR3 amino acids: CASLGSFKTGELFF. The CDR3 bases are TGTGCCAGTTTGGGGAGCTTCAAAACCGGGGAGCTGTTTTTT.

The V call is TRBV7-8, the J call TRBJ2-5, with D unclear. Trimming cost V 5 bases and J 4 bases, with 17 bases left between them. The CDR3 length is 15 residues. From germline, CDR1 is SGHVS and CDR2 FQNEAQ. The CDR3 nucleotides read TGTGCCAGCAGCCCAGATTCCCAAACGGGAGAGACCCAGTACTTC. It codes for CASSPDSQTGETQYF.

V and J are TRBV7-6 and TRBJ2-1; the D gene is possibly TRBD1 (6 bases). The germline V gene has CDR1 SGHVS and CDR2 FNYEAQ. This CDR3 region has 15 residues. V was cut by 4 bases and J by 3 bases, with 13 bases left in between. CDR3 amino acids: CASSSPPQGYNEQFF. The CDR3 bases are TGTGCCAGCAGCTCCCCACCACAGGGCTACAATGAGCAGTTCTTC.

The V call is TRBV11-2, the J call TRBJ1-4; 7 bases map to TRBD1. CDR1 and CDR2 from the germline V gene are SGHAT and FQNNGV. V lost 4 bases and J lost 8; bases outside the gene matches: 7. CDR3 size: 14 residues. The CDR3 region has the DNA TGTGCCAGCAGCTCTTCCGGGACAGAAGAAAAACTGTTTTTT. Amino acid sequence: CASSSSGTEEKLFF.

This clone was observed a handful of times. The chain has TRBV10-3 and TRBJ1-1, with a weak D call TRBD1 (5 bases). V was cut by 10 bases and J by 1 base, with 10 bases left in between. Germline V gene sequence: CDR1 ENHRY, CDR2 SYGVKD. The CDR3 covers 12 residues. The CDR3 protein is CATQGGNTEAFF. The CDR3 DNA reads TGTGCCACCCAGGGAGGGAACACTGAAGCTTTCTTT.

The rearrangement links TRBV2 to TRBJ2-3; TRBD2 aligns across 10 bases. The CDR3 has 16 residues. Looked up from germline, CDR1 is SNHLY and CDR2 is FYNNEI. V shed 2 bases, J shed 5 bases, and the junction held 7 bases outside the gene matches. The CDR3, as DNA: TGTGCCAGCAGTGAAACCAGCGGGGGGGCCAAAGATACGCAGTATTTT. Protein sequence: CASSETSGGAKDTQYF.

CDR3 coding DNA: TGCAGCGTCCCCGTGGAGGGTGTCGAAGCTTTCTTT. Translation gives CSVPVEGVEAFF. This chain links TRBV29-1 with TRBJ1-1; D remains unclear. The CDR3 has 12 residues. The germline V and J ends were trimmed by 6 bases and 8 bases, with 16 bases remaining between them. Germline lookup yields CDR1 SQVTM and CDR2 ANQGSEA.

This clone showed up just once. This chain links TRBV19 with TRBJ2-2; 8 bases match TRBD1. This CDR3 is 14 amino acids long. V lost 7 bases to trimming and J lost 5 bases; unmatched junction nucleotides: 6. Looked up from germline, CDR1 is LNHDA and CDR2 is SQIVND (reference sequence). The CDR3 spells CASIVTGVTGELFF. CDR3 nucleotides: TGTGCCAGTATTGTGACAGGGGTAACCGGGGAGCTGTTTTTT.

V gene TRBV6-5 combines with J gene TRBJ1-1; 7 bases are shared with TRBD1. The CDR3 is 11 amino acids. Germline values: CDR1 MNHEY, CDR2 SVGAGI. The V gene end was trimmed by 6 bases and the J gene end by 6 bases; junction bases not matched to a gene: 1. The CDR3 bases are TGTGCCAGCAGAGACAGGGCTGAAGCTTTCTTT. Protein sequence: CASRDRAEAFF.

J is TRBJ2-7 and V is TRBV5-6; 8 nucleotides align to TRBD2. V lost 2 bases, J lost 2 bases, and 3 bases stayed unmatched. The CDR3 totals 14 residues. Germline V gene data show CDR1 as SGHDT and CDR2 as YYEEEE. This CDR3 is CASSLLAAPYEQYF. In DNA, the CDR3 is TGTGCCAGCAGCTTACTAGCGGCCCCCTACGAGCAGTACTTC.

This rearrangement joins TRBV4-3 to TRBJ1-6; D uncertain. The ends were cut back, 0 bases at V and 9 bases at J, with 6 bases in the middle. The CDR3 consists of 13 residues. Germline V gene sequence: CDR1 LGHNA, CDR2 YSLEER. For the CDR3, the DNA is TGCGCCAGCAGCCAAGATCGGAGTTCACCCCTCCACTTT. Its translation is CASSQDRSSPLHF.

The CDR3 DNA follows: TGTGCCAGCAGCCCCCCGGTCGACTTGAACACTGAAGCTTTCTTT. Translated: CASSPPVDLNTEAFF. The chain has TRBV21-1 and TRBJ1-1. TRBV21-1 is recorded as a pseudogene. The CDR3 runs 15 residues.

This clone was detected only a few times. The chain uses TRBV11-3 and TRBJ1-1; D unclear. Germline CDR1 is SGHNT and CDR2 is YENEEA. The V gene lost 2 bases and the J gene lost 0 bases, with 13 bases spanning the gap. The CDR3 is 16 amino acids. CDR3 in amino acids: CASSLPWTEVNTEAFF. The CDR3 bases are TGTGCCAGCAGCTTACCATGGACGGAGGTGAACACTGAAGCTTTCTTT. The full variable domain, its missing parts supplied by reference TRBV11-3 and TRBJ1-1, is EAGVVQSPRYKIIEKKQPVAFWCNPISGHNTLYWYLQNLGQGPELLIRYENEEAVDDSQLPKDRFSAERLKGVDSTLKIQPAELGDSAVYLCASSLPWTEVNTEAFFGQGTRLTVV.

This chain links TRBV7-2 with TRBJ2-7; 7 positions match TRBD2. Unmatched junction bases numbered 7, after V lost 3 bases and J lost 2 bases. This CDR3 comprises 15 residues. Germline V gene sequence: CDR1 SGHTA, CDR2 FQGNSA. The CDR3 protein is CASSFAGTTPYEQYF. The CDR3 DNA follows: TGTGCCAGCAGCTTCGCCGGGACTACACCCTACGAGCAGTACTTC.

The chain employs TRBV27 and TRBJ2-1, with 9 bases that match TRBD2. V was pared by 2 bases and J by 0 bases, with 8 bases of the junction left unmatched. The CDR3 extends over 18 amino acids. Germline assignment: CDR1 MNHEY and CDR2 SMNVEV (reference sequence). The CDR3 loop reads CASSLPAGGPSSYNEQFF. The DNA for the CDR3 is TGTGCCAGCAGTTTACCAGCGGGAGGTCCCAGCTCCTACAATGAGCAGTTCTTC.

This chain links TRBV7-9 with TRBJ1-1; TRBD1 matches at 8 bases. The CDR3 contains 15 residues. Germline V lookup: CDR1 SEHNR, CDR2 FQNEAQ (reference sequence). Unmatched junction bases numbered 5, after V lost 2 bases and J lost 3 bases. The CDR3 spells CASSLIQGAYTEAFF. In nucleotides, the CDR3 is TGTGCCAGCAGCTTAATCCAGGGGGCATACACTGAAGCTTTCTTT.

The table lists this clone with a count of one. The CDR3 here is CASSLLGQGDEAFF. CDR3 sequence (DNA): TGCGCCAGCAGCTTGTTGGGACAGGGAGACGAAGCTTTCTTT. V gene TRBV5-1 combines with J gene TRBJ1-1; 9 nucleotides match TRBD1. Germline CDR1 is SGHRS and CDR2 is YFSETQ. V shed 1 base and J 8 bases; nucleotides not matched to a gene: 6. The CDR3 consists of 14 residues.

The V call is TRBV6-5, the J call TRBJ1-2, with D tentatively TRBD1 (6 bases). CDR3 length: 15 residues. CDR1 MNHEY and CDR2 SVGAGI come from the germline V gene. Trimming cost V 2 bases and J 5 bases, with 15 bases left between them. The CDR3 is CASSYGQGREYGYTF. CDR3 in DNA: TGTGCCAGCAGTTACGGTCAGGGGCGGGAGTATGGCTACACCTTC.

This sequence joins TRBV29-1 and TRBJ2-7, with 9 bases that match TRBD1. With V trimmed by 4 bases and J by 0 bases, 4 bases remained unmatched. The CDR3 runs 14 residues. Germline V gives CDR1 SQVTM, CDR2 ANQGSEA. The CDR3 DNA follows: TGCAGCGTTGTTGGGACAGGGTACTCCTACGAGCAGTACTTC. Protein sequence: CSVVGTGYSYEQYF.

This clone was counted a single time. The chain is built from TRBV18 and TRBJ2-1; 8 bases fit TRBD2. Germline assignment: CDR1 KGHSH and CDR2 LQKENI. V gave up 5 bases and J gave up 5 bases; unmatched junction bases: 23. This CDR3 region has 20 residues. For the CDR3, the DNA is TGTGCCAGCTCATTACAAGGGCCCTTTGAAGCGGGAGTCCCTGACAATGAGCAGTTCTTC. Protein: CASSLQGPFEAGVPDNEQFF.

This clone was picked up one time. The chain joins TRBV2 to TRBJ2-1; TRBD2 matches at 9 bases. Germline CDR1 and CDR2: SNHLY and FYNNEI. This CDR3 is built from 15 residues. CDR3 nucleotide sequence: TGTGTCCAGCACTCGGCGGGAGGGGGGTACAATGAGCAGTTCTTC. It specifies CVQHSAGGGYNEQFF.

V and J are TRBV4-1 and TRBJ2-7; D is perhaps TRBD2 (5 bases). The CDR3 spans 15 residues. Trimming shortened V by 3 bases and J by 3 bases, and 15 bases separated the two germline ends. Germline loops: CDR1 MGHRA, CDR2 YSYEKL. CDR3 in amino acids: CASSQTQRFYYEQYF. The CDR3 DNA is TGCGCCAGCAGCCAGACCCAGCGGTTCTACTACGAGCAGTACTTC.

V gene TRBV6-5 combines with J gene TRBJ2-7; 9 positions agree with TRBD1. The CDR3 consists of 15 residues. V shed 0 bases and J 2 bases; nucleotides not matched to a gene: 2. Germline V gene lookup returns CDR1 MNHEY and CDR2 SVGAGI. The DNA for the CDR3 is TGTGCCAGCAGTTACTCACAGGGGGCTACCTACGAGCAGTACTTC. Amino acid sequence: CASSYSQGATYEQYF.

V usage is TRBV6-5 and J usage is TRBJ1-2, with a possible D match to TRBD1 (5 bases). V dropped 7 bases and J dropped 6 bases, with 15 bases sitting between them. The CDR3 covers 13 residues. Germline values: CDR1 MNHEY, CDR2 SVGAGI. CDR3 DNA sequence: TGTGCCAGCACCCCTCTCGGGGGGGATGGCTACACCTTC. It yields the protein CASTPLGGDGYTF.